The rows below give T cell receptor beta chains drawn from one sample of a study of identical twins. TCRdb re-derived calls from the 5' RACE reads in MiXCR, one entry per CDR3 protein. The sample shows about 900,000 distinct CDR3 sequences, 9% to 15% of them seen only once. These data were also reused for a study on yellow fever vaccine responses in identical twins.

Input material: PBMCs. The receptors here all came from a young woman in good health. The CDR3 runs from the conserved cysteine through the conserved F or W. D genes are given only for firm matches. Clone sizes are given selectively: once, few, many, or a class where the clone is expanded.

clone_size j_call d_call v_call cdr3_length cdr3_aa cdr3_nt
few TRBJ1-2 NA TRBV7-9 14 CASSLEFGFFGGTF TGTGCCAGCAGCTTAGAATTTGGGTTCTTCGGGGGCACCTTC
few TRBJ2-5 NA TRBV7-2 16 CASSFVWDTQQETQYF TGTGCCAGCAGCTTTGTATGGGACACTCAACAAGAGACCCAGTACTTC
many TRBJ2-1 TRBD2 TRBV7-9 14 CASSGLAGGSEQFF TGTGCCAGCAGTGGACTAGCGGGAGGGAGTGAGCAGTTCTTC
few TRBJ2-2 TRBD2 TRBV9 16 CASSAIAGGPPGELFF TGTGCCAGCAGCGCGATAGCGGGAGGGCCCCCCGGGGAGCTGTTTTTT
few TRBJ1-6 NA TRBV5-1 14 CASSYDNNNSPLHF TGCGCCAGCAGCTACGACAATAATAATTCACCCCTCCACTTT
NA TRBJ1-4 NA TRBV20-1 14 CSATPAGLNEKLFF TGCAGTGCTACTCCCGCAGGGTTGAATGAAAAACTGTTTTTT
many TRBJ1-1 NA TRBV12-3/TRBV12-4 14 CASSLGGINTEAFF TGTGCCAGCAGTTTGGGGGGGATCAACACTGAAGCTTTCTTT
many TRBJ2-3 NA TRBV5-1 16 CASSLELSGVADTQYF TGCGCCAGCAGCTTGGAGTTATCGGGAGTAGCAGATACGCAGTATTTT
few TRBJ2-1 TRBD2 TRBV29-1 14 CSVETSGRLVEQFF TGCAGCGTTGAAACTAGCGGGAGGTTGGTTGAGCAGTTCTTC
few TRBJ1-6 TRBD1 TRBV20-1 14 CSANAGTDNSPLHF TGCAGTGCCAACGCCGGGACAGATAATTCACCCCTCCACTTT
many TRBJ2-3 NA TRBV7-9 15 CASSLVRDNADTQYF TGTGCCAGCAGCTTAGTTCGGGACAATGCAGATACGCAGTATTTT
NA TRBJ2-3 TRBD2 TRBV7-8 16 CASSLGVAGGTDTQYF TGTGCCAGCAGCTTAGGGGTAGCGGGGGGCACAGATACGCAGTATTTT
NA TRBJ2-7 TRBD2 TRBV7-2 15 CASSSSGRAMGEQYF TGTGCCAGCAGCAGTAGCGGGAGGGCCATGGGCGAGCAGTACTTC
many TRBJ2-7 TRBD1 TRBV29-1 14 CSVATSGGEYEQYF TGCAGCGTTGCCACCTCAGGGGGCGAGTACGAGCAGTACTTC
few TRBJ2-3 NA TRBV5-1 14 CASSKGGDPDTQYF TGCGCCAGCAGCAAGGGCGGGGACCCAGATACGCAGTATTTT
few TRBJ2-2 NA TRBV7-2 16 CASSLIPSVGTGELFF TGTGCCAGCAGCTTAATTCCCAGCGTCGGCACCGGGGAGCTGTTTTTT
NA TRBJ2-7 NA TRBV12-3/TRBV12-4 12 CASSFDRLEQYF TGTGCCAGCAGTTTTGATCGGCTTGAGCAGTACTTC
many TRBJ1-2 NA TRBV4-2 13 CASSQDSGNGYTF TGTGCCAGCAGCCAAGATAGCGGGAATGGCTACACCTTC